The entry below gives a single T cell receptor (beta chain) sequence along with its context. 60 Vbeta and 13 Jbeta primers were used in PCR. Assay used: immunoSEQ multiplex PCR; TCRdb lists only in-frame clones, some missing. Of about 130,000 clones in the sample, more than 65% were seen once. The data stem from a study of cytomegalovirus exposure and HLA in healthy donors. Sequencing used PBMCs. This TCR was sampled from a woman between 40 and 50 years old in good health and CMV-seropositive.

The CDR3 DNA follows: TGTGCCAGCAGCCAAGAAGTATTGACAGTTTATGGCTACACCTTC. Amino acids: CASSQEVLTVYGYTF. The V and J genes are TRBV4-2 and TRBJ1-2; a possible D gene is TRBD1 (5 bases). This CDR3 spans 15 amino acids. V was clipped by 0 bases and J by 5 bases, with 13 bases between them. Germline lookup yields CDR1 LGHNA and CDR2 YNFKEQ.